The entry that follows covers one T cell receptor (beta chain) sequence. Its antigen is still unknown. No clone much larger than this one lies a single base away; base qualities are absent. This entry is derived from a study of blood T cell repertoires in COVID-19 (dated by TCRdb to the early 2020s). For the wider study: Samples covering the acute and convalescent phases of COVID-19 were provided by collaborators in the United States, Italy and Spain. The material from the prospective study consisted of cDNA or gDNA derived from T cells, B-cell-depleted T cells, or PBMCs. The dataset comprised deeply sampled blood TCRbeta repertoires from subjects exposed to, actively infected with, or recovered from COVID-19. The repertoires were made available in a free public database intended to serve as a resource for research on the immune response to SARS-CoV-2. Samples were obtained from the ongoing ImmuneRACE study (first 160 participants) and from about 1,300 subjects provided by 6 global collaborators. A de-identified subject ID, COVID-19 status, age in years and sex were almost always included in the sample metadata. Where available, HLA class I and class II types were obtained from metadata supplied by the sample provider rather than from assay-based typing. The study at large found these results: The amount of clinical and demographic metadata varied by source and participant and was provided uncurated.

The CDR3 measures 14 amino acids from cysteine to phenylalanine. The only DNA kept is the CDR3, 42 bases in frame from the first base. The germline V gene yields SGHTA for CDR1 and FQGNSA for CDR2. For this chain, trimming is 4 bases at the V end and 5 bases at the J end, and the number of junction bases without a gene match is 4. The collaborating institutions used their own protocols to collect whole blood in K2EDTA tubes. Collaborator samples were shipped for TCRbeta analysis as frozen whole blood, isolated PBMCs, or DNA extracted from either sample type. TCRbeta CDR3 regions were amplified from genomic DNA by means of the immunoSEQ Assay, a bias-controlled multiplex PCR. As for how the authors treated the data: The number of nucleated cells in each sample was estimated by amplification of reference gene primers within the assay. To quantify the absolute abundance of each unique TCRbeta CDR3 rearrangement, sequence reads were collapsed and filtered. For each sample, productive Simpson clonality was calculated by taking the square root of Simpson's diversity index across productive rearrangements. This immuneACCESS table, as held by TCRdb, lists in-frame sequences with V and J called but not all clones. Of the missing ones, under half trace to an unresolved V gene in checked studies; the others have no known cause. That table supplies the V and J calls and clone size; D and trimming were determined from the DNA. The sample data list 300,000 to 350,000 clones, and 83% of these were observed just once. The ten largest clones take up about 2.7% of the sample.

This receptor chain uses TRBV7-2 and TRBJ2-5; 10 central bases correspond to TRBD2. This sequence originates from a man aged 25-45 years with active or convalescent COVID-19. Source material: peripheral blood. The CDR3 is CASSSGLAVETQYF. The DNA is TGTGCCAGCAGCTCTGGACTAGCGGTGGAGACCCAGTACTTC.